The entry below gives a single T cell receptor beta chain sequence along with its context. This clonotype came up a few times. Which antigen it targets is not known. Per-base quality was not reported, and no clone a single base away is much larger than it. Instrument used: Illumina HiSeq 1500. TCRdb handled the public reads itself, with Q25 trimming in fastp and clone calling in MiXCR, and kept productive beta chains. Each record represents a unique CDR3 protein, reported with the most common genes and DNA among its rows. The sample has hundreds of thousands of distinct CDR3 sequences on record, roughly 42% of them singletons. 40% to 50% of the sample is held by the ten biggest clonotypes. The treatment or condition label, read with the paper, signifies: in vitro stimulation with specific CMV peptide epitopes to enrich CMV-specific T cells. The record originates from a study of T cell repertoires in cytomegalovirus infection (dated by TCRdb to between 2017 and 2020). Describing the broader study: Peptide stimulations targeted recently identified HLA-C-restricted CMV epitopes, whose presentation resists viral immunomodulation, together with well-studied HLA-B-restricted epitopes. The HLA type of each donor mattered for the analysis, because public TCR beta signatures pointed to carriage of CMV infection along with the matching HLA type. Points the paper makes about the study in general: The ex vivo response was dominated by HLA-C-restricted CMV-specific TCR beta clonotypes, which also provided the single most frequent clonotype in two of eight donors. In both this cohort and an independent cohort of some 350 donors, the cumulative frequency of public TCR beta family members distinguished carriers of CMV infection plus the relevant HLA type.

The CDR3 contains 13 residues, cysteine and phenylalanine counted. This entry keeps only the CDR3 DNA: 39 bases, framed from base 1. Trimming takes 2 bases from V and 6 bases from J, and the germline ends sit 11 bases apart. Taken from the germline V gene, the CDR1 and CDR2 loops are SGHTA and FQGNSA. The source of this sequence is a human donor in good health (CMV status not recorded). Some clones in this sample may be carry-over from other donors' samples. The sequenced sample was cultured PBMCs, obtained from culture after CMV antigen stimulation. The rearrangement joined TRBV7-2 to TRBJ2-7; the D gene could be TRBD1 or TRBD2, each one agreeing over 6 bases. The DNA reads TGTGCCAGCAGCTTACTGGAGGGGGGCGAGCAGTACTTC. Translated, it reads CASSLLEGGEQYF.